The 11 T cell receptor beta chains presented below share a single source sample, sequenced in a study of blood T cell repertoires in COVID-19 (dated by TCRdb to about 2020). The method behind the library was the immunoSEQ multiplex PCR assay. TCRdb carries this immuneACCESS record with in-frame sequences only. Its versions omit some clonotypes, under half of them owing to an unresolved V gene in the studies checked, with the rest unexplained. In this sample the table shows around 93,000 clones, around 81% of which occur a single time. The ten largest make up about 4% of the sample. What was sequenced was peripheral blood. The origin of the receptors is a man between 60 and 75 years old with acute or convalescent COVID-19.

V usage is TRBV19 and J usage is TRBJ2-1; 14 nucleotides match TRBD2. The germline V gene has CDR1 LNHDA and CDR2 SQIVND (reference sequence). V lost 5 bases to trimming and J lost 9 bases; unmatched junction nucleotides: 6. This CDR3 contains 15 residues. CDR3 protein: CASSPQTSGRVEQFF. CDR3 DNA sequence: TGTGCCAGTAGTCCCCAGACTAGCGGGAGGGTTGAGCAGTTCTTC. Full variable domain (missing parts from reference TRBV19 and TRBJ2-1): DGGITQSPKYLFRKEGQNVTLSCEQNLNHDAMYWYRQDPGQGLRLIYYSQIVNDFQKGDIAEGYSVSREKKESFPLTVTSAQKNPTAFYLCASSPQTSGRVEQFFGPGTRLTVL.

The gene calls are TRBV9 and TRBJ2-1; no clear D gene. Per germline, CDR1 SGDLS and CDR2 YYNGEE. The V and J ends lost 0 bases and 0 bases respectively, with 7 bases between them. This CDR3 spans 15 amino acids. The chain's CDR3 is CASSVAPSSYNEQFF. CDR3 DNA sequence: TGTGCCAGCAGCGTAGCCCCGAGCTCCTACAATGAGCAGTTCTTC.

The chain joins TRBV4-3 to TRBJ2-1; D remains ambiguous. V gave up 1 base and J gave up 10 bases, with 17 bases separating them. The CDR3 runs 15 residues. CDR1 and CDR2 (germline): LGHNA, YSLEER. The CDR3 spells CASSQGAFPPKEQFF. The CDR3 coding sequence is TGCGCCAGCAGCCAAGGAGCGTTCCCCCCCAAAGAGCAGTTCTTC.

The chain has TRBV7-9 and TRBJ2-3, with 7 positions matching TRBD2. Germline CDR1 SEHNR, CDR2 FQNEAQ (reference sequence). Losses at the gene ends were 4 bases for V and 0 bases for J; bases not matched to a gene: 4. The CDR3 sequence is 15 residues long. The CDR3 spells CASSSPSGSTDTQYF. The DNA for the CDR3 is TGTGCCAGCAGCTCCCCTAGCGGTAGCACAGATACGCAGTATTTT.

The chain recombines TRBV6-5 with TRBJ1-2; D not certain. Germline V gene data show CDR1 as MNHEY and CDR2 as SVGAGI. This CDR3 is 12 amino acids long. The V gene lost 6 bases and the J gene lost 5 bases, with 10 bases spanning the gap. The CDR3 coding sequence is TGTGCCAGCAGCATTTCGGGATATGGCTACACCTTC. Its protein is CASSISGYGYTF.

This clone appeared a few times. J is TRBJ1-3 and V is TRBV19, with D possibly matching TRBD1 (6 bases). This CDR3 is 14 amino acids long. V gave up 6 bases and J gave up 2 bases, with 11 bases separating them. Germline assignment: CDR1 LNHDA and CDR2 SQIVND (reference sequence). The CDR3 DNA sequence: TGTGCCAGTAGACAACAGGGAGCTGGAAACACCATATATTTT. Protein: CASRQQGAGNTIYF.

The chain joins TRBV10-2 to TRBJ2-7, with D maybe TRBD2 (6 bases). This CDR3 is built from 12 residues. Trimming took off 6 bases at V and 4 bases at J, with 10 bases between the two ends. Germline V CDR1 and CDR2: WSHSY, SAAADI. Here the CDR3 reads CASSLGLYEQYF. DNA for the CDR3: TGCGCCAGCAGCCTCGGACTATACGAGCAGTACTTC.

The CDR3 DNA follows: TGTGCCAGCAGCTCTACCGGGGAGCTGTTTTTT. This sequence encodes CASSSTGELFF. This chain connects TRBV3-1 (or the pseudogene TRBV3-2) to TRBJ2-2; no definite D call. The CDR3 is made up of 11 amino acids. Trimming stripped 5 bases from V and 5 bases from J, with 3 bases between. Germline CDR1 LGHDT, CDR2 YNNKEL (reference sequence).

This chain links TRBV7-7 with TRBJ2-5; tentatively, D is TRBD1 (5 bases). With 4 bases removed from V and 1 base from J, the gap between germline ends came to 13 bases. CDR1 and CDR2 from the germline V gene are SSHAT and FNYEAQ (reference sequence). The CDR3 spans 15 residues. The CDR3 sequence: CASSSGRVSQETQYF. The DNA for the CDR3 is TGTGCCAGCAGCTCGGGCAGGGTCTCCCAAGAGACCCAGTACTTC.

This chain connects TRBV29-1 to TRBJ2-5; D gene ambiguous. Looked up from germline, CDR1 is SQVTM and CDR2 is ANQGSEA. The CDR3 consists of 12 residues. The V gene lost 4 bases and the J gene lost 3 bases, with 9 bases spanning the gap. The CDR3 sequence: CSVGIREETQYF. In DNA, the CDR3 is TGCAGCGTTGGTATCCGTGAAGAGACCCAGTACTTC.

This clone has a handful of counts. The CDR3 DNA sequence: TGTGCCAGCAGCTTTGGATCGGGAGCCGGTTACAATGAGCAGTTCTTC. Amino acids: CASSFGSGAGYNEQFF. The V gene is TRBV5-5, the J gene TRBJ2-1; D might be TRBD2 (6 bases). The CDR3 has 16 residues. V shed 2 bases and J shed 4 bases, with 16 bases lying between them. Germline CDR1 is SGHKS and CDR2 is YYEKEE (reference sequence).